This T cell receptor (beta chain) was identified during a study of cytomegalovirus exposure and HLA in healthy donors. Study results and limitations: Follow-up analysis later connected one missense variant in DCLRE1C with trimming of TCR beta V- and J-genes.

The PCR employed 60 Vbeta primers together with 13 Jbeta primers. Original handling: Later analysis identified 65 million to 80 million unique TCR beta chains, roughly 11 million shared. Method: immunoSEQ multiplex PCR; TCRdb's copy keeps in-frame clones and lacks some. V and J calls and clone size come straight from that table; D and trimming were deduced from the DNA. The table records about 110,000 clones, approximately 81% of them present only once. Concerning this clone: Its target is unknown.

The trim removed 4 bases at V and 6 bases at J, leaving 6 bases unmatched. The germline gives CDR1 SGHVT, CDR2 SQSDAQ. The CDR3 loop spans 14 amino acids. This sequence was found in a woman in her thirties in good health and CMV-seronegative. The chain links TRBV7-4 to TRBJ2-3; 8 positions match TRBD2. Sequencing was performed on PBMCs. The CDR3 protein is CASSSYGRVDTQYF. CDR3 coding DNA: TGTGCCAGCAGCTCGTACGGGAGGGTCGATACGCAGTATTTT.